This T cell receptor beta chain was found in a study of cytomegalovirus exposure and HLA in healthy donors (dated by TCRdb to about 2017). The study in broad terms: According to an earlier analysis of several hundred of the donors, 150 million to 200 million T cells yielded roughly 110 million unique TCR beta sequences and 276 Gb of sequence data. An early release that covered roughly 600 HLA-typed donors contained around 330 gigabases of sequencing data and tens of millions of unique TCR sequences. Among the roughly 400 genotyped donors, around 81% belonged to the genetic ancestry cluster associated with self-reported Caucasian donors. The study aimed to test whether signatures of past pathogen exposure could be identified by cataloging public T cell receptors. The study used immunosequencing to profile the T cell repertoires of some 600 subjects and linked those repertoires to cytomegalovirus serostatus. Besides the first cohort of more than 650 subjects, a separate validation cohort made up of about 120 different subjects was used. To predict cytomegalovirus infection status, the study brought together high-throughput TCR immunosequencing, statistical association of individual TCRs with disease status, and machine learning. A later analysis re-examined previously published TCR beta repertoires from more than 550 donors and added high-resolution HLA genotyping to investigate patterns of TCR occurrence. In the later analysis, no new phenotypic data were used to find candidate immune exposures; instead, reliance was placed on TCR beta sequences and their occurrence across donors. In an earlier analysis of several hundred of the donors, high-throughput TCR beta sequencing was used to judge whether each TCR beta V gene segment behaved as functional or pseudogenic. Donor age, sex, ethnicity and CMV serostatus were collected together with the repertoire data. Genome-wide SNP genotypes for about 65% of the roughly 700 donors were used in a later genetic analysis, which treated that subset as a discovery cohort. Every discovery cohort repertoire had been produced on one sequencing platform. Class I and class II HLA loci were covered by the typing at four-digit resolution. The number of donors typed differed by locus, with roughly 620-630 for A, B, C, DRB1 and DQB1, over 500 for DQA1, nearly 610 for DPA1, and 472 for DPB1. About five DR-DQ haplotypes were handled as single units for association and clustering, since linkage in the cohort was strong. Across approximately 400 genotyped donors of the cohort, an average of about 220,000 unique TCR beta nucleotide sequences per donor were sequenced, and 15% to 20% of those sequences were non-productive.

In total, 666 healthy bone marrow donors made up the cohort. Cohort members were all nominally healthy when sampled, although unrecorded immune exposures were likely present. The donor tested CMV seropositive and was one of the 289 seropositive cohort members. Each donor provided a peripheral blood sample, and peripheral blood mononuclear cells were used for TCR beta sequencing. The Qiagen DNeasy Blood Extraction Kit was used to extract genomic DNA from the blood cell samples. The library was made by the immunoSEQ multiplex PCR assay. For the multiplex PCR, a mixture combining 60 forward primers for TCR Vbeta segments and 13 reverse primers for TCR Jbeta segments was used. Amplification of the CDR3 region of rearranged TCR beta genes was performed with a multiplex PCR assay on genomic DNA. Amplified TCR beta libraries were sequenced as 87-base-pair reads on the Illumina HiSeq System. Per the source publication's procedure: Across the 700 or so repertoires, a later analysis counted tens of millions of unique TCR beta chains, some 11 million of which were shared by at least two donors. A nearest-neighbor algorithm error-corrected the raw reads and collapsed the reads into unique sequences, merging closely related sequences to remove PCR and sequencing errors. Alignment of CDR3 sequences to IMGT reference sequences was used to assign V, D and J gene segments. Each retained sequence needed at least a six-nucleotide match to both a V gene segment and a J gene segment. Rearrangements were called productive when the CDR3 lacked stop codons and stayed in frame with V and J; all others were non-productive. CDR3 was defined according to IMGT convention as the region running from the second conserved V-encoded cysteine to the conserved J-encoded phenylalanine. Sequences without an unambiguous match to a single V gene segment were excluded from the earlier analysis of about 600 of the donors. In an earlier analysis of some 590 of the donors, a V segment was called functional when productive rearrangements were above 56.7%, and segregating when the standard deviation between donors exceeded 5%. A statistical classification framework was built to diagnose cytomegalovirus status from the catalog of TCR beta chain sequences. V and J gene assignment, in a later analysis, came from comparing TCR nucleotide sequences with IMGT/GENE-DB human TR gene sequences. Using the TCRdist pipeline, a later analysis assigned CDR3 sequences along with most-parsimonious VDJ recombination scenarios. In a later analysis, each TCR beta chain was defined by its CDR3 amino acid sequence together with its V-gene family, and reads without a unique V-gene family were excluded. To address suspected cross-contamination and a sequencing artifact, a later analysis removed approximately 600 highly shared, low-generation-probability nucleotide sequences. For each public chain, a later analysis derived a clonal expansion index from normalized ranks of inferred template counts within each repertoire. In a later analysis, generation probabilities were computed with a VDJ recombination model fitted to out-of-frame rearrangements, and the resulting probabilities were checked against IGoR. In a later analysis, hypergeometric tests were used to score TCR-TCR, TCR-HLA and TCR-CMV co-occurrence, with a repertoire-size bias correction applied to TCR pairs. A later analysis estimated false discovery rates by permuting HLA or CMV assignments 20 times. A later analysis grouped co-occurring TCRs with DBSCAN, adding TCRdist sequence similarity when clustering within HLA-allele-positive subsets. Co-occurrence clustering excluded repertoires with fewer than 30,000 or more than 120,000 public chains, plus five with anomalous nucleotide sharing. TCRdb carries this immuneACCESS record with in-frame sequences only. Its versions omit some clonotypes, under half of them owing to an unresolved V gene in the studies checked, with the rest unexplained. The V and J calls and clone size come from that table; D and trimming were worked out from the DNA. The table for this sample lists approximately 120,000 clones; around 85% of them were counted only once. The leading ten clones occupy under 7% of the sample.

The study at large found these results: Presence/absence analyses assumed roughly uniform sequencing depth across donors, an assumption that may not hold. The study listed 150 to 200 TCR beta chains as associated with cytomegalovirus. Because counts were too low, about 15 rarely observed V segments, including chromosome 9 orphons, were left out of the earlier analysis of about 500 of the donors. In a later analysis, HLA-associated TCR beta chains showed more clonal expansion and lower generation probabilities than non-associated chains that were equally common. According to a later analysis, parvovirus B19, influenza, CMV and Epstein-Barr virus appeared linked to several top co-occurrence clusters. Across donors, most TCR sequences were observed very rarely, whereas some public TCRs were present in many individuals. A later genetic analysis reported fewer N-insertions in productive TCRs among donors in an Asian-associated ancestry cluster than the roughly 700-donor mean. A later genetic analysis associated a missense DCLRE1C variant with V-gene and J-gene trimming of TCR beta chains, and an independent cohort replicated the association. In this cohort, only TCR beta chains were sequenced, and detectable features were limited by the absence of alpha or paired-chain data. In a later analysis, TCR association rates were found to vary across HLA loci, with the most associated TCRs seen for DRB1 alleles and the fewest for HLA-C alleles. Because HLA typing was missing for some donors at each locus, association tests included only the typed subset. A cluster of highly shared sequence variants was judged likely to represent a technical artifact of the sequencing pipeline. In both the original and validation cohorts, the classifier was reported to diagnose cytomegalovirus status with high specificity and sensitivity. A further reported finding was that TCR beta sequences accurately predicted the HLA-A and HLA-B alleles for most subjects in the first cohort. In vitro tests confirmed that a few of the cytomegalovirus-associated TCR beta chains recognize cytomegalovirus antigens. In a later analysis, about 16,000 TCR beta sequences were associated with specific HLA alleles at a false discovery rate of 0.05. Some IMGT-functional V segments, including TRBV6-2 and TRBV6-3, could not be distinguished by the 87-base-pair reads and were therefore excluded. The authors suggested that the approach could potentially be extended to other disease states and immunological phenotypes. For the cohort, immune exposure information was limited to CMV serostatus. Strong co-occurrence of HLA alleles, especially DR and DQ, made assigning TCR associations to individual alleles difficult. An earlier analysis of 587 of the donors showed that most TCR beta V segments appeared in productive rearrangements either about 87% or about 30% of the time, which broadly matched IMGT annotations. Most CMV-associated TCR beta chains appeared to be HLA-restricted in a later analysis, and the HLA associations seemed to be driven largely by CMV exposure. Correlated functional status among segregating V segments might be attributable to linkage disequilibrium, but an unknown experimental factor could not be ruled out.

This clone was seen a handful of times. What antigen it recognizes has not been identified. No quality values exist for individual bases; no much larger clone is one base distant. The CDR3 covers 11 residues, taking in both the cysteine and the phenylalanine. Only the CDR3 DNA is retained, 33 bases long and in frame from the first base. Per the germline V gene (reference sequence), GTSNPN is the CDR1 and SVGIG is the CDR2. V gives up 1 base and J gives up 7 bases, and the segment between their germline ends measures 8 bases. The clonotype comes from a woman aged 25 to 39 in good health and CMV-seropositive. Source material: PBMCs. The chain is assembled from TRBV30 and TRBJ2-7; perhaps TRBD1 is the D gene, with 6 bases matching. The DNA is as follows: TGTGCCTGGAGTGCCCAGGGGGAGCAGTACTTC. The translation is CAWSAQGEQYF.